These 7 T cell receptor beta chains were sequenced from one sample in a study of shared clonotypes between healthy human individuals (dated by TCRdb to 2018 to 2020). The library came from the immunoSEQ multiplex PCR assay. TCRdb carries this immuneACCESS record with in-frame sequences only. Its versions omit some clonotypes, under half of them owing to an unresolved V gene in the studies checked, with the rest unexplained. In all, the sample holds 450,000 to 600,000 clones, and 79% of those were seen once. The leading ten clones occupy 10% to 15% of the sample. The specimen was PBMCs. Receptors originate from a woman in her forties in good health. Some clones in this sample may be carry-over from other donors' samples.

The CDR3 nucleotides read TGTGCCAGTACCTCAGGGAGAGACAGCAGAACTGAAGCTTTCTTT. Translating gives CASTSGRDSRTEAFF. The genes are TRBV19 and TRBJ1-1; tentatively, D is TRBD1 (5 bases). V dropped 7 bases and J dropped 5 bases, with 20 bases sitting between them. CDR1 and CDR2 (germline): LNHDA, SQIVND (reference sequence). The CDR3 runs 15 residues. The variable domain in full, with the rest retrieved from reference TRBV19 and TRBJ1-1, is DGGITQSPKYLFRKEGQNVTLSCEQNLNHDAMYWYRQDPGQGLRLIYYSQIVNDFQKGDIAEGYSVSREKKESFPLTVTSAQKNPTAFYLCASTSGRDSRTEAFFGQGTRLTVV.

The CDR3, as DNA: TGCGCCAGCAGCTTGGAGGCTGATTCCTACGAGCAGTACTTC. Translating it yields CASSLEADSYEQYF. V and J are TRBV5-1 and TRBJ2-7, with D unresolved. Germline CDR1 and CDR2: SGHRS and YFSETQ. This CDR3 contains 14 residues. V gave up 0 bases and J gave up 1 base, with 8 bases separating them.

This rearrangement joins TRBV20-1 to TRBJ2-3; D is uncertain. CDR1 and CDR2 (germline): DFQATT, SNEGSKA (reference sequence). CDR3 length: 11 amino acids. V dropped 8 bases and J dropped 3 bases, with 9 bases sitting between them. CDR3 sequence reads: CSPKWTDTQYF. CDR3 bases: TGCAGTCCCAAGTGGACAGATACGCAGTATTTT.

The chain links TRBV13 to TRBJ2-7, with 11 positions matching TRBD2. The V segment lost 5 bases and the J segment 3 bases; nucleotides outside the gene matches: 3. This CDR3 is 14 amino acids long. The germline V gene has CDR1 PRHDT and CDR2 FYEKMQ (reference sequence). The CDR3 here is CASSAGTSGYEQYF. The CDR3 DNA sequence: TGTGCCAGCAGCGCCGGGACTAGCGGCTACGAGCAGTACTTC.

V usage is TRBV18 and J usage is TRBJ2-1; 8 nucleotides agree with TRBD2. The CDR3 spans 16 residues. In germline, CDR1 is KGHSH, CDR2 LQKENI. The V and J ends lost 2 bases and 5 bases, in that order; junction bases with no gene match: 8. This CDR3 is CASSPTLREAHNEQFF. The CDR3 nucleotides are TGTGCCAGCTCACCAACGTTGCGGGAGGCCCACAATGAGCAGTTCTTC. The whole variable domain, remainder taken from reference TRBV18 and TRBJ2-1, is NAGVMQNPRHLVRRRGQEARLRCSPMKGHSHVYWYRQLPEEGLKFMVYLQKENIIDESGMPKERFSAEFPKEGPSILRIQQVVRGDSAAYFCASSPTLREAHNEQFFGPGTRLTVL.

The chain joins TRBV18 to TRBJ2-1; D may be TRBD1 (5 bases). V dropped 8 bases and J dropped 2 bases, with 10 bases sitting between them. The CDR3 length is 13 residues. Per the germline V gene, CDR1 is KGHSH and CDR2 is LQKENI. In nucleotides, the CDR3 is TGTGCCAGCACAGACAGCCCCTACAATGAGCAGTTCTTC. Protein sequence: CASTDSPYNEQFF.

This clone was seen a handful of times. J is TRBJ2-1 and V is TRBV7-2; possible D gene TRBD1, 5 bases. The V gene lost 1 base and the J gene lost 1 base, with 8 bases spanning the gap. Germline assignment: CDR1 SGHTA and CDR2 FQGNSA. The CDR3 is 15 residues long. CDR3 loop: CASSLGRASYNEQFF. CDR3 bases: TGTGCCAGCAGCTTAGGCAGGGCATCCTACAATGAGCAGTTCTTC.